This T cell receptor beta chain appears in the sequencing data of a study of cytomegalovirus exposure and HLA in healthy donors. In the PCR, 60 Vbeta and 13 Jbeta primers were used. Generated by immunoSEQ multiplex PCR, the TCRdb table keeps only in-frame clones and is missing some. The sample carries roughly 110,000 clones, over 60% recorded once. Trimming shortened V by 0 bases and J by 4 bases, and 11 bases separated the two germline ends. In germline, CDR1 is SGDLS, CDR2 YYNGEE. This CDR3 is 15 amino acids long. The J gene is TRBJ2-1, the V gene TRBV9; D unresolved. The specimen sequenced was PBMCs. The receptor was derived from a young man in good health and CMV-seropositive. The CDR3 DNA follows: TGTGCCAGCAGCGTAGTCCCGGGTGGGTACAATGAGCAGTTCTTC. Protein sequence: CASSVVPGGYNEQFF.